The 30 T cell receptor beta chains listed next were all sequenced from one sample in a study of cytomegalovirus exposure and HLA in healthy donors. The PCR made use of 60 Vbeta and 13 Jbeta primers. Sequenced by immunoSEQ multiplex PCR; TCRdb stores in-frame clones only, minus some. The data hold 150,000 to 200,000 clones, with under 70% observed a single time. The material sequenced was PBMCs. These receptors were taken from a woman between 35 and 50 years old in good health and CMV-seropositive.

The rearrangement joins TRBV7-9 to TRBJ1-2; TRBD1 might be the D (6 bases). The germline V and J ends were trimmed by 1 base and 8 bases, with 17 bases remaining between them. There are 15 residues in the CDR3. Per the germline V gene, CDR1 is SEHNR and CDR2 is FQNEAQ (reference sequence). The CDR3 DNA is TGTGCCAGCAGCTTAGAGTTCCCACAGGGTGGAGGCTACACCTTC. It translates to CASSLEFPQGGGYTF.

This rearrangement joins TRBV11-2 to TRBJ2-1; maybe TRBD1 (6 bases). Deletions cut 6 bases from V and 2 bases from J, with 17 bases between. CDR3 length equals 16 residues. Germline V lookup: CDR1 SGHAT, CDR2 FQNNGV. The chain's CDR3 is CASSFRVGAPYNEQFF. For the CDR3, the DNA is TGTGCCAGCAGTTTCCGGGTGGGGGCTCCCTACAATGAGCAGTTCTTC.

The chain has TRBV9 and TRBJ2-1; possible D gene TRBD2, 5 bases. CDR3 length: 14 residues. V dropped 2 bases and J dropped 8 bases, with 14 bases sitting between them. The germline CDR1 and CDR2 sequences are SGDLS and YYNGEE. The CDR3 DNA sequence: TGTGCCAGCAGCGTCGACAACTTGCGGGATGAGCAGTTCTTC. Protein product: CASSVDNLRDEQFF.

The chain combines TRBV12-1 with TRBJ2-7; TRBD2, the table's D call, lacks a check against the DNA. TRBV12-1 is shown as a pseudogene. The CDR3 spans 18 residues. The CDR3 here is CASSFVAGPNRGSYEQYF. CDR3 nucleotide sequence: TGTGCCAGCAGCTTTGTCGCCGGACCTAACCGGGGTTCCTACGAGCAGTACTTC.

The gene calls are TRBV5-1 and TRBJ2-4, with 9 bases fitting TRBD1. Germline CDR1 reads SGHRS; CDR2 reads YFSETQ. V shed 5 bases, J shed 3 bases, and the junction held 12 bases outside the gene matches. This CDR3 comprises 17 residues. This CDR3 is CASREVYRGQGKNIQYF. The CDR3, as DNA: TGCGCCAGCAGGGAAGTCTACAGGGGGCAGGGCAAAAACATTCAGTACTTC.

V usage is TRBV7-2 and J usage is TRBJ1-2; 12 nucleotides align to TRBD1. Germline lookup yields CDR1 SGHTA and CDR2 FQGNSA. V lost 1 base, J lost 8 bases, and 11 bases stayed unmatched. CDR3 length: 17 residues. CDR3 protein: CASSLESPGQGAGGYTF. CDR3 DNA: TGTGCCAGCAGCTTAGAGTCACCGGGACAGGGGGCGGGAGGCTACACCTTC.

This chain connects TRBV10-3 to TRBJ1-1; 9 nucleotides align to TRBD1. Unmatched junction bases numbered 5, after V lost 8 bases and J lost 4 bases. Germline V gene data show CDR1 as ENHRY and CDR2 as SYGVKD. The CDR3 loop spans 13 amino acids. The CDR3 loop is CAIAQGAATEAFF. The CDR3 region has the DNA TGTGCCATCGCACAGGGGGCCGCCACTGAAGCTTTCTTT.

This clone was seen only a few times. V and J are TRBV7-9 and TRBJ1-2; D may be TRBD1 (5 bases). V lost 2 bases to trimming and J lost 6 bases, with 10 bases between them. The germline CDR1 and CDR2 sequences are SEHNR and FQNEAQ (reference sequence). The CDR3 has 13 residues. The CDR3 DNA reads TGTGCCAGCAGCTTAAGGGCAGGGCATGGCTACACCTTC. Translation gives CASSLRAGHGYTF.

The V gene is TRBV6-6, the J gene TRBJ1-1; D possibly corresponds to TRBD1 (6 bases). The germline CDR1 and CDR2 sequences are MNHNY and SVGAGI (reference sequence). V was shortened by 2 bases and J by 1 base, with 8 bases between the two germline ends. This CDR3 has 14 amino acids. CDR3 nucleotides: TGTGCCAGCAGTTACGCGGACAGGAACACTGAAGCTTTCTTT. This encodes CASSYADRNTEAFF.

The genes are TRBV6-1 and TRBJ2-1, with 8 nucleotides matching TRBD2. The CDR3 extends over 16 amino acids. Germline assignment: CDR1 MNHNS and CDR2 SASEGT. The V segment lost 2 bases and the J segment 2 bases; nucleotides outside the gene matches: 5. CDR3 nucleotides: TGTGCCAGCAGTGAACGGGGGGGCGGTACCTACAATGAGCAGTTCTTC. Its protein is CASSERGGGTYNEQFF.

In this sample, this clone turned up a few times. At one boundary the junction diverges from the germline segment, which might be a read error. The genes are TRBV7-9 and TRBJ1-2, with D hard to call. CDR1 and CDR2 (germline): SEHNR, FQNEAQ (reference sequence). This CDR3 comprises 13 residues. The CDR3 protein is CASSLVEDYGYPF. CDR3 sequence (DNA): TGTGCCAGCAGCTTAGTCGAGGACTATGGCTACCCCTTC.

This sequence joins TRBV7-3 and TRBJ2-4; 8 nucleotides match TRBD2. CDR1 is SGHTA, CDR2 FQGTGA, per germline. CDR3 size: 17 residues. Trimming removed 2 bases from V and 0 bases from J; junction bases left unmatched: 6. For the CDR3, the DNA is TGTGCCAGCAGCTTATTCTCGGGAGGGCTAGCCAAAAACATTCAGTACTTC. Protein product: CASSLFSGGLAKNIQYF.

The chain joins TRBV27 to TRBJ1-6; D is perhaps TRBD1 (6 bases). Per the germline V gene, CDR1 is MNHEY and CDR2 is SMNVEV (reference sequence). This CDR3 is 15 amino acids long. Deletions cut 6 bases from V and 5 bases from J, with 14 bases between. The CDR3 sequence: CASRGATLNNSPLHF. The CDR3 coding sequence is TGTGCCAGCAGGGGGGCTACCCTTAATAATTCACCCCTCCACTTT.

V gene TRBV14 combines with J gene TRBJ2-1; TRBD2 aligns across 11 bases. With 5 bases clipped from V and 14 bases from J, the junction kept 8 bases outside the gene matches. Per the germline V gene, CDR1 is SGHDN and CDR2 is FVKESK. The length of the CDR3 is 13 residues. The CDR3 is CASSNSGGGREFF. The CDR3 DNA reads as TGTGCCAGCAGCAATAGCGGGGGGGGCCGCGAGTTCTTC.

The CDR3 DNA reads as TGTGCCAGCAGCACTCAGGGCGGCGGGCAGTACTTC. Amino acid sequence: CASSTQGGGQYF. The chain joins TRBV13 to TRBJ2-7; maybe TRBD1 (5 bases). This CDR3 has 12 amino acids. V was pared by 5 bases and J by 9 bases, with 14 bases between. Germline CDR1 is PRHDT and CDR2 is FYEKMQ (reference sequence). Combining the CDR3 with reference TRBV13 and TRBJ2-7 gives the whole variable domain AAGVIQSPRHLIKEKRETATLKCYPIPRHDTVYWYQQGPGQDPQFLISFYEKMQSDKGSIPDRFSAQQFSDYHSELNMSSLELGDSALYFCASSTQGGGQYFGPGTRLTVT.

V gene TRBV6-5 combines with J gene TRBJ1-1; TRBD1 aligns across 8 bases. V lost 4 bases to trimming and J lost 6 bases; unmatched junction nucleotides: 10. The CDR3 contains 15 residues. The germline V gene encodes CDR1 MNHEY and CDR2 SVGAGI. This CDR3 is CASSSRTGTFPEAFF. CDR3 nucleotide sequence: TGTGCCAGCAGTTCCCGGACAGGGACTTTTCCTGAAGCTTTCTTT.

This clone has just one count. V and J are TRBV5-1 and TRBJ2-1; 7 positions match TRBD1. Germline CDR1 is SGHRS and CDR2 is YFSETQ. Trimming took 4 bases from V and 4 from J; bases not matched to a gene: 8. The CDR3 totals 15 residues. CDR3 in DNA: TGCGCCAGCAGCGACGTCGGGACAGATTACAATGAGCAGTTCTTC. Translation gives CASSDVGTDYNEQFF.

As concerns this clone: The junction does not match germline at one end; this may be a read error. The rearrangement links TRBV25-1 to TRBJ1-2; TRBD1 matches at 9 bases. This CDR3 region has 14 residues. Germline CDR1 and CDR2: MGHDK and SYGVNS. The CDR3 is CASSEPGQGWGYPF. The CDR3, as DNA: TGTGCCAGCAGTGAGCCGGGACAGGGATGGGGCTACCCCTTC.

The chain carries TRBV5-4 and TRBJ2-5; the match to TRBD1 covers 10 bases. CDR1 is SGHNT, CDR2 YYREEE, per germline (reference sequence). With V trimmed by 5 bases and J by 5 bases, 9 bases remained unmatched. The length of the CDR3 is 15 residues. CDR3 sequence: CASSNRDRGQETQYF. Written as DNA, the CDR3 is TGTGCCAGCAGTAACCGGGACAGGGGCCAGGAGACCCAGTACTTC.

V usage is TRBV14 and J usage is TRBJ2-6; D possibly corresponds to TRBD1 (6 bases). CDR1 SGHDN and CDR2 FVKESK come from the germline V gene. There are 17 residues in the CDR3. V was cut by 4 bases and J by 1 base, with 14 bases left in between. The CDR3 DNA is TGTGCCAGCAGCCCAGGGGCCACCAAATCTGGGGCCAACGTCCTGACTTTC. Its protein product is CASSPGATKSGANVLTF. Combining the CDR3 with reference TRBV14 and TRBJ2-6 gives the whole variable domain EAGVTQFPSHSVIEKGQTVTLRCDPISGHDNLYWYRRVMGKEIKFLLHFVKESKQDESGMPNNRFLAERTGGTYSTLKVQPAELEDSGVYFCASSPGATKSGANVLTFGAGSRLTVL.

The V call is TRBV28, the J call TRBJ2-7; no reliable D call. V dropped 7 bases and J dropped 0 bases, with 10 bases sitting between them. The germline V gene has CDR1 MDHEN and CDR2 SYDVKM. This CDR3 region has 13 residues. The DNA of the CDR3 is TGTGCCAGCACAACTCCCGTCTCCTACGAGCAGTACTTC. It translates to CASTTPVSYEQYF.

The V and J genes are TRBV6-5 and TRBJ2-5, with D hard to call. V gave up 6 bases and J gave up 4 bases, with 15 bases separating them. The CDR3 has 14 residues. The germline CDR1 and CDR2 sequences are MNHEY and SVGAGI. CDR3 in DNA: TGTGCCAGCAGGCGACTCCACGGTGGAGAGACCCAGTACTTC. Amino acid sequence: CASRRLHGGETQYF.

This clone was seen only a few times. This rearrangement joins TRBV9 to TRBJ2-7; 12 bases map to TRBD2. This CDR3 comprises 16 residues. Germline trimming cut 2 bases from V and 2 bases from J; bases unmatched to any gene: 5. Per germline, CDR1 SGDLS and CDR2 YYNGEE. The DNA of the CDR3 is TGTGCCAGCAGCGTTCGGGCTAGCGGGGGGGCCTACGAGCAGTACTTC. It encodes CASSVRASGGAYEQYF.

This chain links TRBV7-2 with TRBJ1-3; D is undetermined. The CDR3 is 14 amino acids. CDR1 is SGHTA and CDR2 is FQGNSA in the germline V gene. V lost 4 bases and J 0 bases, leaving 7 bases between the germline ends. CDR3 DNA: TGTGCCAGCAGCTCCTACCTCTCTGGAAACACCATATATTTT. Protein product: CASSSYLSGNTIYF.

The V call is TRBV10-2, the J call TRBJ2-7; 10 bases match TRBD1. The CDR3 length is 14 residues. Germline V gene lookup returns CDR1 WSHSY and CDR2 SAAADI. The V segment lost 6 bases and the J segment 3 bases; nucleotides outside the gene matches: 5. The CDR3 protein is CASRSGTGDYEQYF. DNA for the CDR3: TGCGCCAGCAGGTCCGGGACAGGGGACTACGAGCAGTACTTC.

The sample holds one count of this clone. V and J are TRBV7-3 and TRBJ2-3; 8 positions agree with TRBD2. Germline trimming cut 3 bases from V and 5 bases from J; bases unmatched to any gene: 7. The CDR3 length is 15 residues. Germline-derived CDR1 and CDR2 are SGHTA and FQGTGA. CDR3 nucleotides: TGTGCCAGCAGCTTGGGGACTAGTACCGGAGATACGCAGTATTTT. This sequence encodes CASSLGTSTGDTQYF.

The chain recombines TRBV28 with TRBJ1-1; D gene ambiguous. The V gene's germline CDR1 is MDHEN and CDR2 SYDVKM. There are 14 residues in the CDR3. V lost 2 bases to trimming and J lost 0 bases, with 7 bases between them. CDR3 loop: CASSLREMNTEAFF. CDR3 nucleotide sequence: TGTGCCAGCAGTTTAAGAGAAATGAACACTGAAGCTTTCTTT.

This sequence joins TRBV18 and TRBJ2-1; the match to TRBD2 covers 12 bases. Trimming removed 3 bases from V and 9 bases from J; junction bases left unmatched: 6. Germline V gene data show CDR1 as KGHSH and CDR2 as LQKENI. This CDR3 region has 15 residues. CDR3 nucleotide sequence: TGTGCCAGCTCACCGGAGCTAGCGGGAGGGCGTGAGCAGTTCTTC. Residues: CASSPELAGGREQFF.

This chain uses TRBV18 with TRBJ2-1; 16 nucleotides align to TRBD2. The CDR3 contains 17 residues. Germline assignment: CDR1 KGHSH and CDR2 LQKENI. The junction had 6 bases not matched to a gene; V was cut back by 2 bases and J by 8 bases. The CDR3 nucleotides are TGTGCCAGCTCACCATACGTGGGACTAGCGGGAGGGGATGAGCAGTTCTTC. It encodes CASSPYVGLAGGDEQFF.

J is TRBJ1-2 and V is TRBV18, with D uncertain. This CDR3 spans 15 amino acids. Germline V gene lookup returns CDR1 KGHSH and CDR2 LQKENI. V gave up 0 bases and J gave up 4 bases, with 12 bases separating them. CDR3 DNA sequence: TGTGCCAGCTCACCACCGTTAAACTCACTCTATGGCTACACCTTC. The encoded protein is CASSPPLNSLYGYTF.